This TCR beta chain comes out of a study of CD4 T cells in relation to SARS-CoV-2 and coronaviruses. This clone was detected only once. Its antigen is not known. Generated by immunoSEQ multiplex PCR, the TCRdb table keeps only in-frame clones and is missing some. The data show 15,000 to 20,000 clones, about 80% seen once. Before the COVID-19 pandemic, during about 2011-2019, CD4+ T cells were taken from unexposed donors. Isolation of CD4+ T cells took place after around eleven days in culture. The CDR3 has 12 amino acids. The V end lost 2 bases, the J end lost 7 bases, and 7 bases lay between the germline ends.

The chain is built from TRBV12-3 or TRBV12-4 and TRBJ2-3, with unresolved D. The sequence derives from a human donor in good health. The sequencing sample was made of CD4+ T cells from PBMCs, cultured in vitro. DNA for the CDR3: TGTGCCAGCAGTTTACAGGCCAATACGCAGTATTTT. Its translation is CASSLQANTQYF.